This T cell receptor (beta chain) was sequenced for a study of T-cell reconstitution after alpha-beta-depleted transplantation in children. The TCRbeta library was prepared with unique molecular identifiers. TCRdb analysed the PCR reads with MiXCR anew, one entry per CDR3 protein. The table includes about 640,000 distinct CDR3 sequences, approximately 17% detected once. This CDR3 has 13 residues. Trimming pared 7 bases from V and 6 bases from J, leaving 15 bases between. The germline V gene has CDR1 SEHNR and CDR2 FQNEAQ (reference sequence). The specimen comprised PBMCs from the stem cell graft donor, sampled from the stem cell graft. This receptor was obtained from a human donor who donated a stem cell graft to a child with acute myeloid leukemia. The V call is TRBV7-9, the J call TRBJ1-2; D is possibly TRBD1 (6 bases). DNA of the CDR3: TGTGCCAGCACCCCCGCGGGGGCCGATGGCTACACCTTC. Amino acid sequence: CASTPAGADGYTF.